The 9 T cell receptor beta chains below come from one sample, sequenced in a study of blood T cell repertoires in COVID-19. The table came from immunoSEQ multiplex PCR; TCRdb's copy has only in-frame clones and leaves some out. The data show about 42,000 clones, 85% seen once. The sample comprised peripheral blood. The receptors here all came from a man aged 45-65 years with active COVID-19.

The CDR3 loop is CASSLTRNGELFF. CDR3 nucleotide sequence: TGTGCCAGCAGCTTAACCAGGAACGGGGAGCTGTTTTTT. This rearrangement joins TRBV11-1 to TRBJ2-2, with D hard to call. The ends were cut back, 2 bases at V and 7 bases at J, with 8 bases in the middle. Germline values: CDR1 SGHAT, CDR2 FQDESV (reference sequence). The CDR3 consists of 13 residues.

This chain connects TRBV2 to TRBJ1-6, with 9 bases fitting TRBD1. Germline CDR1 SNHLY, CDR2 FYNNEI. The V and J ends lost 6 bases and 6 bases, in that order; junction bases with no gene match: 6. The CDR3 has 15 amino acids. The CDR3 loop is CASRGQGSANSPLHF. The CDR3 DNA is TGTGCCAGCAGGGGACAGGGATCAGCTAATTCACCCCTCCACTTT. Based on the CDR3 plus reference TRBV2 and TRBJ1-6, the full variable domain is EPEVTQTPSHQVTQMGQEVILRCVPISNHLYFYWYRQILGQKVEFLVSFYNNEISEKSEIFDDQFSVERPDGSNFTLKIRSTKLEDSAMYFCASRGQGSANSPLHFGNGTRLTVT.

The gene calls are TRBV5-1 and TRBJ1-6; D perhaps matches TRBD1 (6 bases). The CDR3 runs 14 residues. V shed 5 bases and J shed 7 bases, with 13 bases lying between them. Germline V lookup: CDR1 SGHRS, CDR2 YFSETQ. CDR3 protein: CASSAGTLNSPLHF. CDR3 sequence (DNA): TGCGCCAGCAGTGCCGGGACACTCAATTCACCCCTCCACTTT.

This chain links TRBV27 with TRBJ2-7, with 7 bases aligning to TRBD2. V lost 4 bases to trimming and J lost 0 bases; unmatched junction nucleotides: 12. The germline CDR1 and CDR2 sequences are MNHEY and SMNVEV (reference sequence). The CDR3 totals 17 residues. The CDR3 DNA is TGTGCCAGCAGTTCACTCTCGACTAGCCCAAACTCCTACGAGCAGTACTTC. Translating gives CASSSLSTSPNSYEQYF.

This rearrangement joins TRBV9 to TRBJ2-2; 8 bases are a match to TRBD2. CDR1 SGDLS and CDR2 YYNGEE come from the germline V gene. Trimming cost V 2 bases and J 6 bases; bases outside gene matches: 6. The CDR3 has 15 amino acids. DNA of the CDR3: TGTGCCAGCAGCGTTTTAGCGGGGTCGTCCGGGGAGCTGTTTTTT. Its protein is CASSVLAGSSGELFF.

This chain joins TRBV18 and TRBJ2-5; perhaps TRBD2 as D (6 bases). V lost 5 bases, J lost 2 bases, and 15 bases lay in between. CDR1 and CDR2 from the germline V gene are KGHSH and LQKENI. This CDR3 is 15 amino acids long. For the CDR3, the DNA is TGTGCCAGCTCAAGTCAAGCGGGCCAACAAGAGACCCAGTACTTC. Protein sequence: CASSSQAGQQETQYF.

This clone appeared a few times. The chain uses TRBV5-4 and TRBJ2-1, with 7 bases that match TRBD2. The CDR3 contains 16 residues. Germline CDR1 and CDR2: SGHNT and YYREEE (reference sequence). The V gene end was trimmed by 0 bases and the J gene end by 6 bases; junction bases not matched to a gene: 9. The CDR3 DNA sequence: TGTGCCAGCAGCTTGGAGGCAGGGAGGGCGCTCAATGAGCAGTTCTTC. Protein: CASSLEAGRALNEQFF. Filled out from reference TRBV5-4 and TRBJ2-1, the complete variable domain reads ETGVTQSPTHLIKTRGQQVTLRCSSQSGHNTVSWYQQALGQGPQFIFQYYREEENGRGNFPPRFSGLQFPNYSSELNVNALELDDSALYLCASSLEAGRALNEQFFGPGTRLTVL.

J is TRBJ2-5 and V is TRBV5-1; tentative D call: TRBD1 (6 bases). Germline-derived CDR1 and CDR2 are SGHRS and YFSETQ. The CDR3 is 13 residues long. V was shortened by 4 bases and J by 2 bases, with 9 bases between the two germline ends. Here the CDR3 reads CASSIQGQETQYF. CDR3 sequence (DNA): TGCGCCAGCAGCATACAGGGTCAAGAGACCCAGTACTTC.

This chain links TRBV27 with TRBJ2-1, with D perhaps TRBD1 (8 bases). The CDR3 runs 16 residues. V gave up 8 bases and J gave up 6 bases, with 23 bases separating them. Germline CDR1 is MNHEY and CDR2 is SMNVEV (reference sequence). CDR3 nucleotide sequence: TGTGCCAGCTCCCTCGGGAGGACAGGGCCAAGCAATGAGCAGTTCTTC. It codes for CASSLGRTGPSNEQFF.